Listed here are 28 T cell receptor beta chains from one sample, sequenced in a study of brain metastases from non-small cell lung cancer. The protocol was immunoSEQ multiplex PCR, while the TCRdb copy is restricted to in-frame clones and leaves out a portion. The profile shows approximately 2,700 clones, around four fifths of them singletons. The sequenced material came from primary lung tumor tissue. These receptors were collected from a donor at least 40 years old with non-small cell lung cancer.

Worth noting for this clone: Relative to the germline gene, one junction end is altered; a read error may explain this. CDR3 nucleotides: TGTGCCAGCAGGGGACAGGCGGTGAAGCTCTTC. This codes for CASRGQAVKLF. This chain connects TRBV28 to TRBJ2-1, with 8 bases identical to TRBD1. There are 11 residues in the CDR3. Germline CDR1 and CDR2: MDHEN and SYDVKM.

In this sample, this clone turned up once. CDR3 residues: CASSYGPGPQEGYTF. The CDR3 DNA reads TGTGCCAGCAGTTACGGCCCGGGTCCCCAGGAGGGCTACACCTTC. The chain combines TRBV6-6 with TRBJ1-2; D uncertain. Trimming stripped 2 bases from V and 8 bases from J, with 18 bases between. Germline V lookup: CDR1 MNHNY, CDR2 SVGAGI (reference sequence). This CDR3 is 15 amino acids long.

Only a few counts were recorded for this clone. The chain links TRBV7-2 to TRBJ2-7; D gene uncertain. Germline CDR1 SGHTA, CDR2 FQGNSA. Trimming left V 0 bases short and J 4 bases short, with 7 bases between. The CDR3 contains 13 residues. The CDR3 DNA sequence: TGTGCCAGCAGCTTAGCGGTGGGATACGAGCAGTACTTC. This translates into CASSLAVGYEQYF.

This sequence joins TRBV2 and TRBJ2-7, with TRBD2 matching over 13 bases. The CDR3 sequence is 14 residues long. With V trimmed by 7 bases and J by 4 bases, 4 bases remained unmatched. Germline loops: CDR1 SNHLY, CDR2 FYNNEI. The CDR3 sequence: CASNQLAGGYEQYF. In nucleotides, the CDR3 is TGTGCCAGCAACCAACTAGCGGGAGGGTACGAGCAGTACTTC.

The gene calls are TRBV5-4 and TRBJ2-3, with 10 bases fitting TRBD2. V was pared by 2 bases and J by 2 bases, with 11 bases of the junction left unmatched. The germline gives CDR1 SGHNT, CDR2 YYREEE (reference sequence). This CDR3 spans 18 amino acids. The CDR3 DNA reads as TGTGCCAGCAGCTTTTCCCTGAGCGGGAGGGGCTACACAGATACGCAGTATTTT. The encoded protein is CASSFSLSGRGYTDTQYF. The whole variable domain, remainder taken from reference TRBV5-4 and TRBJ2-3, is ETGVTQSPTHLIKTRGQQVTLRCSSQSGHNTVSWYQQALGQGPQFIFQYYREEENGRGNFPPRFSGLQFPNYSSELNVNALELDDSALYLCASSFSLSGRGYTDTQYFGPGTRLTVL.

The table lists this clone with a count of one. This chain connects TRBV6-2 or TRBV6-3 to TRBJ1-5; tentatively, D is TRBD1 (6 bases). Trimming shortened V by 5 bases and J by 3 bases, and 11 bases separated the two germline ends. The germline V gene has CDR1 MNHEY and CDR2 SVGEGT. This CDR3 has 14 residues. CDR3 coding DNA: TGTGCCAGCAGTCTGTGGACAGTCAATCAGCCCCAGCATTTT. Protein: CASSLWTVNQPQHF.

The table lists this clone with a few counts. V usage is TRBV29-1 and J usage is TRBJ2-7; D is undetermined. The V end was cut by 7 bases, the J end by 1 base, with 14 bases between. The CDR3 totals 13 residues. Looked up from germline, CDR1 is SQVTM and CDR2 is ANQGSEA. The CDR3 reads CSALPTGSYEQYF. CDR3 DNA sequence: TGCAGCGCATTACCGACCGGATCCTACGAGCAGTACTTC.

The V call is TRBV21-1, the J call TRBJ1-2; the table's D call, TRBD1, has no DNA check behind it. TRBV21-1 has pseudogene status. CDR3 length: 14 amino acids. The CDR3 region is CASSKAGTGSCYTF. CDR3 coding DNA: TGTGCCAGCAGCAAAGCTGGGACAGGGTCCTGCTACACCTTC.

The rearrangement links TRBV5-1 to TRBJ2-3; D is perhaps TRBD1 or TRBD2 (5 bases each). Per germline, CDR1 SGHRS and CDR2 YFSETQ. This CDR3 is built from 15 residues. Deletions cut 0 bases from V and 5 bases from J, with 13 bases between. The CDR3 nucleotides are TGCGCCAGCAGCTTGGAATATGGGGGAATAGATACGCAGTATTTT. Residues: CASSLEYGGIDTQYF.

This clone was seen just once. V gene TRBV24-1 combines with J gene TRBJ2-3, with D perhaps TRBD1 (6 bases). CDR3 length equals 16 residues. The germline V gene has CDR1 KGHDR and CDR2 SFDVKD. With 3 bases removed from V and 7 bases from J, the gap between germline ends came to 19 bases. The CDR3 coding sequence is TGTGCCACCAGTGATAACCACAGGGTCGGCGAGAATACGCAGTATTTT. Its protein is CATSDNHRVGENTQYF.

The genes are TRBV30 and TRBJ2-3; TRBD2 matches 10 bases. The CDR3 extends over 16 amino acids. The V and J ends lost 1 base and 2 bases, in that order; junction bases with no gene match: 6. Germline V gene sequence: CDR1 GTSNPN, CDR2 SVGIG (reference sequence). The CDR3 sequence is CAWSESSGGTTDTQYF. Here the CDR3 DNA reads TGTGCCTGGAGTGAGTCTAGCGGGGGTACCACAGATACGCAGTATTTT. The full variable domain, in which reference TRBV30 and TRBJ2-3 provide the parts outside the CDR3, is SQTIHQWPATLVQPVGSPLSLECTVEGTSNPNLYWYRQAAGRGLQLLFYSVGIGQISSEVPQNLSASRPQDRQFILSSKKLLLSDSGFYLCAWSESSGGTTDTQYFGPGTRLTVL.

J is TRBJ2-3 and V is TRBV5-6, with TRBD1 as a possible D gene (5 bases). Germline-derived CDR1 and CDR2 are SGHDT and YYEEEE. This CDR3 spans 13 amino acids. Trimming removed 2 bases from V and 6 bases from J, with 10 bases in between. CDR3: CASSFPRADTQYF. CDR3 nucleotides: TGTGCCAGCAGCTTTCCCAGGGCGGATACGCAGTATTTT.

This chain uses TRBV2 with TRBJ1-6, with no clear D. CDR1 SNHLY and CDR2 FYNNEI come from the germline V gene. Trimming removed 3 bases from V and 7 bases from J, with 13 bases in between. This CDR3 comprises 15 residues. The CDR3: CASSENRVENSPLHF. The CDR3, as DNA: TGTGCCAGCAGTGAGAACCGGGTAGAAAATTCACCCCTCCACTTT.

The genes are TRBV7-9 and TRBJ1-2; the D gene is possibly TRBD1 (6 bases). The V and J ends lost 5 bases and 8 bases respectively, with 15 bases between them. CDR1 and CDR2 from the germline V gene are SEHNR and FQNEAQ (reference sequence). There are 13 residues in the CDR3. CDR3 in DNA: TGTGCCAGCAGCCCCACAGGGTCTTACGGCTACACCTTC. This codes for CASSPTGSYGYTF.

This clone was seen a handful of times. The chain employs TRBV2 and TRBJ2-3; 7 bases align to TRBD2. Trimming took 6 bases from V and 2 from J; bases not matched to a gene: 5. The CDR3 consists of 14 residues. From germline, CDR1 is SNHLY and CDR2 FYNNEI. The CDR3 loop is CASRPWDYTDTQYF. CDR3 in DNA: TGTGCCAGCAGGCCGTGGGACTACACAGATACGCAGTATTTT.

The J gene is TRBJ2-2, the V gene TRBV28, with D maybe TRBD2 (6 bases). The germline V gene encodes CDR1 MDHEN and CDR2 SYDVKM. V was trimmed by 3 bases and J by 7 bases, leaving 12 bases between them. The CDR3 is made up of 14 amino acids. The CDR3 DNA follows: TGTGCCAGCAGTTTGGTGGAGGGCGACGGGGAGCTGTTTTTT. Amino acids: CASSLVEGDGELFF.

This clone was observed once. The V call is TRBV19, the J call TRBJ1-5, with D perhaps matching TRBD1 (6 bases). There are 16 residues in the CDR3. V lost 6 bases to trimming and J lost 10 bases, with 25 bases between them. Germline V gives CDR1 LNHDA, CDR2 SQIVND (reference sequence). The CDR3 DNA reads TGTGCCAGTAGCCCAGCCGAGGGGGAAGCATGGGAACCCCAGCATTTT. It yields the protein CASSPAEGEAWEPQHF.

This chain connects TRBV7-2 to TRBJ2-7, with 10 bases matching TRBD2. Germline assignment: CDR1 SGHTA and CDR2 FQGNSA. Germline trimming cut 5 bases from V and 3 bases from J; bases unmatched to any gene: 4. The CDR3 is 14 amino acids. The CDR3 nucleotides are TGTGCCAGCAGCCTTTCTAGCGGGAGCTACGAGCAGTACTTC. Residues: CASSLSSGSYEQYF.

This chain connects TRBV12-5 to TRBJ1-5; 11 bases line up with TRBD1. CDR1 is LGHNT and CDR2 is FRNRAP in the germline V gene. V shed 6 bases and J 4 bases; nucleotides not matched to a gene: 5. The CDR3 covers 15 residues. This chain's CDR3 is CASGSGTGGNQPQHF. As DNA, the CDR3 is TGTGCTAGTGGCTCTGGGACAGGGGGAAATCAGCCCCAGCATTTT.

As concerns this clone: Other DNA sequences of this sample code for an identical CDR3. The chain employs TRBV30 and TRBJ2-7, with D maybe TRBD1 (5 bases). Trimming took off 2 bases at V and 1 base at J, with 12 bases between the two ends. The CDR3 consists of 14 residues. Germline values: CDR1 GTSNPN, CDR2 SVGIG (reference sequence). The CDR3 coding sequence is TGTGCCTGGAGTCCTGACAGTGGGTCCTACGAGCAGTACTTC. Translating it yields CAWSPDSGSYEQYF.

This clone turned up a few times. The rearrangement joins TRBV14 to TRBJ1-3; D gene unclear. Germline CDR1 is SGHDN and CDR2 is FVKESK. With 3 bases removed from V and 7 bases from J, the gap between germline ends came to 7 bases. There are 12 residues in the CDR3. In nucleotides, the CDR3 is TGTGCCAGCAGCCAGACGGGCAACACCATATATTTT. Its protein product is CASSQTGNTIYF.

The V call is TRBV6-6, the J call TRBJ2-7, with D uncertain. This CDR3 is 13 amino acids long. Germline V gene sequence: CDR1 MNHNY, CDR2 SVGAGI (reference sequence). Trimming left V 5 bases short and J 2 bases short, with 10 bases between. The CDR3 region is CASSPRGAYEQYF. CDR3 coding DNA: TGTGCCAGCAGTCCCAGAGGCGCCTACGAGCAGTACTTC.

The chain links TRBV28 to TRBJ2-4; D unclear. The V end was cut by 7 bases, the J end by 6 bases, with 25 bases between. Germline V CDR1 and CDR2: MDHEN, SYDVKM. The CDR3 has 17 amino acids. In DNA, the CDR3 is TGTGCCAGCACTTTGATGGGCAGGCCCCCTTTTGGAAACATTCAGTACTTC. Its translation is CASTLMGRPPFGNIQYF.

This chain connects TRBV10-3 to TRBJ2-2; D is unclear. The CDR3 loop spans 16 amino acids. V shed 2 bases and J shed 6 bases, with 16 bases lying between them. From germline, CDR1 is ENHRY and CDR2 SYGVKD. The CDR3 region has the DNA TGTGCCATCAGTGAGACCCAGCCTTCGAGCGCCGGGGAGCTGTTTTTT. Its protein is CAISETQPSSAGELFF.

The chain employs TRBV9 and TRBJ2-2; the D is unclear. CDR3 length: 13 amino acids. Germline V gene data show CDR1 as SGDLS and CDR2 as YYNGEE. V was shortened by 1 base and J by 4 bases, with 5 bases between the two germline ends. In DNA form, the CDR3 reads TGTGCCAGCAGCGTACTATCCACCGGGGAGCTGTTTTTT. Its protein is CASSVLSTGELFF.

V and J are TRBV3-1 (or the pseudogene TRBV3-2) and TRBJ1-6; the D is unclear. This CDR3 is built from 14 residues. Germline loops: CDR1 LGHDT, CDR2 YNNKEL (reference sequence). Trimming took 1 base from V and 10 from J, leaving 11 bases between them. The CDR3 DNA sequence: TGTGCCAGCAGCCAAGTACTGGCCGGGTCACCCCTCCACTTT. Amino acid sequence: CASSQVLAGSPLHF.

Of note for this clone: The junction shows a germline mismatch at one end, possibly a read error. The rearrangement links TRBV3-1 (or the pseudogene TRBV3-2) to TRBJ2-5; the match to TRBD2 covers 9 bases. Germline CDR1 reads LGHDT; CDR2 reads YNNKEL (reference sequence). This CDR3 is built from 17 residues. The CDR3 DNA follows: TGTGCTAGCAGCCAGCAGCCGGGGGTCCTAGCGGGGGAGACCCAGTACTTC. Encoded protein: CASSQQPGVLAGETQYF.

The chain uses TRBV28 and TRBJ2-1; D is perhaps TRBD2 (5 bases). The CDR3 covers 15 residues. Per germline, CDR1 MDHEN and CDR2 SYDVKM. Trimming removed 2 bases from V and 4 bases from J, with 12 bases in between. CDR3 DNA: TGTGCCAGCAGTTTAACCCTAGGCGGGTACAATGAGCAGTTCTTC. Residues: CASSLTLGGYNEQFF.